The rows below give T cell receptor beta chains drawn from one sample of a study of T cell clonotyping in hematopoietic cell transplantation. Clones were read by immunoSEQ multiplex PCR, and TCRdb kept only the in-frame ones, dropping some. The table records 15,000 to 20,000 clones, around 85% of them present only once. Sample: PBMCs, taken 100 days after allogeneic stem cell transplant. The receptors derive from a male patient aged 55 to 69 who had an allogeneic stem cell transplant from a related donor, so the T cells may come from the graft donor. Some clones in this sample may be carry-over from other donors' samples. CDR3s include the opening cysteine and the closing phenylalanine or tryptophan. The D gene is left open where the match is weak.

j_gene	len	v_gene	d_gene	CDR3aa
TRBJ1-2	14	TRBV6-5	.	CASSLAPDGGGYTF
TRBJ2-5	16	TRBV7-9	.	CASSLGAAGYQETQYF
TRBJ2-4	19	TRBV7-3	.	CASSLTQKTPYQAKNIQYF
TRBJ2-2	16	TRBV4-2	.	CASSQGRGEDTGELFF
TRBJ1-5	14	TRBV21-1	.	CASSRCRGNQPQHF
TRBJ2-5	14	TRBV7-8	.	CASSSRTAEGAQYF
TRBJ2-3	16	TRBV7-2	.	CASSSRGGRLADTQYF
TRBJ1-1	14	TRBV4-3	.	CASSPGTANTEAFF
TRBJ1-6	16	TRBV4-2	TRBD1	CASSQGVDRDNSPLHF
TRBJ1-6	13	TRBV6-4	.	CASSDRGNSPLHF
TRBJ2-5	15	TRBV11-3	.	CASSLGFKGRETQYF
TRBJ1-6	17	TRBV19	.	CASSVSYRSNLNSPLHF
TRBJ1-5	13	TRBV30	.	CAWRDLPGDPQHF
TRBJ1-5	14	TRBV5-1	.	CASSLGTPNQPQHF
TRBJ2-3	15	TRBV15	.	CATSEPLRSSDTQYF
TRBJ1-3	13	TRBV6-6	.	CATAEVSGNTIYF
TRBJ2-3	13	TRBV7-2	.	CASSISQRDTQYF
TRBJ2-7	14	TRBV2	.	CASRISSGPYEQYF
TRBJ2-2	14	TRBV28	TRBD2	CASNRGGNTGELFF
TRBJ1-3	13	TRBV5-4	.	CASSFPNGNTIYF
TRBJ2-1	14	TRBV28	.	CASKGGGSYNEQFF
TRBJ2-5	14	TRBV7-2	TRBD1	CASSFPGGSKTQYF
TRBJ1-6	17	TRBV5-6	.	CASSLERGPRWHSPLHF
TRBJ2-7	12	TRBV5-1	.	CASSLDSRPPYF
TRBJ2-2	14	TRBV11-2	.	CASSFNQGTGELSF
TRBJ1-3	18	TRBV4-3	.	CASSQDYSRQRPGNTIYF
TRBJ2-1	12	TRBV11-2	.	CASSLDRGEQFF
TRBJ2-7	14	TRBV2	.	CASSATVQSYEQYF
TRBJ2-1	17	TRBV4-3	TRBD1	CASSQDHPAGGVGEQFF
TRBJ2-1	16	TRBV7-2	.	CASSIVPGEVDNEQFF
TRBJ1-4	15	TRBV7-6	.	CASRYGRSTNEKLFF
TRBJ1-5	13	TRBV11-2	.	CASSWMVDQPQHF
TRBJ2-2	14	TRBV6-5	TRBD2	CASSQGLAAGELFF
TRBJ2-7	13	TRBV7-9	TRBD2	CASGRGGSYEQYF
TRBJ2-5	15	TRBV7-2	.	CASSLSSGTPETQYF
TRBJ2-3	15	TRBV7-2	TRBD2	CASSLEGGGADTQYF
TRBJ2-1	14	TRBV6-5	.	CASRSEGGINEQFF
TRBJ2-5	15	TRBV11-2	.	CASSPLVGFEETQYF
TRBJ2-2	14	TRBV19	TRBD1	CATPAGTGTGELFF
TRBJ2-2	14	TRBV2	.	CASMGTANTGELFF
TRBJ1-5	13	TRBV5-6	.	CASSNTGNQPQHF
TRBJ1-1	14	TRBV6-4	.	CASSDSSRGGEAFF
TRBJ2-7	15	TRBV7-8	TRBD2	CASSRLAGGLGEQYF
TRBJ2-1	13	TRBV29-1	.	CSVLPGREGKQFF
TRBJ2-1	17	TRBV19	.	CASSIPPKRLDRGEQFF
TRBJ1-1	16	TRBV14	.	CASSLYRAPGATEAFF
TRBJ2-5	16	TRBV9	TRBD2	CASSPLMSGGAETQYF
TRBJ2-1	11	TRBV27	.	CASTDYNEQFF
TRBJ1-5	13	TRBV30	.	CAWGPGSNQPQHF
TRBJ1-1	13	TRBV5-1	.	CASGPALNTEAFF
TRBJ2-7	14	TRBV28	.	CASSSPGHSYEQYF
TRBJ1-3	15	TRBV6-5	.	CASSYRPESGNTIYF
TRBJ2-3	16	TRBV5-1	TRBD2	CASSPLTSGGTDTQYF
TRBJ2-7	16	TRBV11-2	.	CASSLARSTNPREQYF
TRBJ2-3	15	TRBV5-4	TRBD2	CASSGGLASTDTQYF
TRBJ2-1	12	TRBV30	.	CARESSYNEQFF
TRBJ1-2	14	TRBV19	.	CASSPDRNSYGYTF
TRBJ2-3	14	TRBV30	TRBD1	CAWGQGGVADTQYF
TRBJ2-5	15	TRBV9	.	CASSVHSVHQETQYF
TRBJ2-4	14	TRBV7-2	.	CASSLALAKNIQYF